This note documents a single T cell receptor (beta chain) sequence. Germline loops: CDR1 LGHNA, CDR2 YSLEER. The CDR3 loop spans 18 amino acids. V dropped 0 bases and J dropped 9; count of bases not matched to a gene: 15. This specimen belongs to a study of control samples from healthy donors and cancer patients. Repertoires were generated with immunoSEQ multiplex PCR, while TCRdb's copy carries only in-frame clones and drops some. The sample has roughly 38,000 clones; 92% are singletons. The rearrangement joins TRBV4-3 to TRBJ2-1, with TRBD2 identical over 9 bases. Material: blood. This TCR was recovered from a woman in her fifties or sixties in good health. CDR3 amino acids: CASSQDWSGGRIEGEQFF. The CDR3 region has the DNA TGCGCCAGCAGCCAAGATTGGAGCGGGGGGCGAATCGAGGGTGAGCAGTTCTTC.